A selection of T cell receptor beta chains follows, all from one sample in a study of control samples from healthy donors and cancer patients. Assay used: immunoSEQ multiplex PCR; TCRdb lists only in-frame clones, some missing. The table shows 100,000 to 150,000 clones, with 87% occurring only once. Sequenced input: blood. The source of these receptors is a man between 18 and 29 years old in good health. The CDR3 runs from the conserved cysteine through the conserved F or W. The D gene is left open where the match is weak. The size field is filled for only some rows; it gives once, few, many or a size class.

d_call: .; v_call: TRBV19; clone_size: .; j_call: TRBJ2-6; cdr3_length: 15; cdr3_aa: CASSITPSGANVLTF; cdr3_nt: TGTGCCAGTAGTATCACCCCCTCTGGGGCCAACGTCCTGACTTTC
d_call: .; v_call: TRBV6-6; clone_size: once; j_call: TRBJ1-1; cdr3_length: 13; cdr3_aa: CASSYAWNTEAFF; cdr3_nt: TGTGCCAGCAGTTACGCCTGGAACACTGAAGCTTTCTTT
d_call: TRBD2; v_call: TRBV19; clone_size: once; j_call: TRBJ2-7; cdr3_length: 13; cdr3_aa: CASGLAGPYEQYF; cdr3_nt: TGTGCCAGTGGACTAGCGGGACCCTACGAGCAGTACTTC
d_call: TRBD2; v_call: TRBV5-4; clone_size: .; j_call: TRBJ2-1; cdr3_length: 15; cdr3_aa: CASSYPTSGSDEQFF; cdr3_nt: TGTGCCAGCAGCTACCCAACTAGCGGGAGCGATGAGCAGTTCTTC
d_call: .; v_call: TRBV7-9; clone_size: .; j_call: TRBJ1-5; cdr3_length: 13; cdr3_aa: CASSSPRDQPQHF; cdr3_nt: TGTGCCAGCAGCTCCCCGCGGGATCAGCCCCAGCATTTT
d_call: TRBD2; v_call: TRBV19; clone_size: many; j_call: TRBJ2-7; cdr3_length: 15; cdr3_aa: CASSTGLAGGYEQYF; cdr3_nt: TGTGCCAGTAGTACGGGACTAGCGGGAGGCTACGAGCAGTACTTC
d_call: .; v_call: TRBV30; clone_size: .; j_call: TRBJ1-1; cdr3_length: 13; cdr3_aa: CAWSMMEYTEAFF; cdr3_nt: TGTGCCTGGAGCATGATGGAGTACACTGAAGCTTTCTTT
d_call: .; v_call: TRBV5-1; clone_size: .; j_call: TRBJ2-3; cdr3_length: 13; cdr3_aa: CASLLSGADTQYF; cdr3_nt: TGCGCCAGCCTCTTGTCAGGGGCAGATACGCAGTATTTT
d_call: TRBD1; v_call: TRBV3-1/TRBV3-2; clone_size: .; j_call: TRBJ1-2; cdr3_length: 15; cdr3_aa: CASSHRDRSFYGYTF; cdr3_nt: TGTGCCAGCAGCCATCGGGACAGGTCGTTCTATGGCTACACCTTC
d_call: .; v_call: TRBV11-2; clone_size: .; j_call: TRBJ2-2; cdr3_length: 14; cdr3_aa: CASSLVSGPGELFF; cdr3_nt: TGTGCCAGCAGCTTGGTATCGGGGCCCGGGGAGCTGTTTTTT
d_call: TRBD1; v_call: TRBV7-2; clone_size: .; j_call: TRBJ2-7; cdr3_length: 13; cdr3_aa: CASSVTGEYEQYF; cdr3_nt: TGTGCCAGCAGCGTGACAGGGGAGTACGAGCAGTACTTC
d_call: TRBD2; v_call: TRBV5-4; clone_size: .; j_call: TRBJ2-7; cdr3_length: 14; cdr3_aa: CASSFSAGGYEQYF; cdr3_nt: TGTGCCAGCAGCTTTTCAGCGGGAGGCTACGAGCAGTACTTC
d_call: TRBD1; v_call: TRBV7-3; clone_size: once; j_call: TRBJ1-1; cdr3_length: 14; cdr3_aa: CASSLRQGNTEAFF; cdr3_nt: TGTGCCAGCAGCTTACGACAGGGGAACACTGAAGCTTTCTTT
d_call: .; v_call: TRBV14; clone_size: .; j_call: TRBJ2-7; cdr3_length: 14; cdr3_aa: CASSPTDLSGEQYF; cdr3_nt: TGTGCCAGCAGCCCCACGGACCTGAGTGGCGAGCAGTACTTC
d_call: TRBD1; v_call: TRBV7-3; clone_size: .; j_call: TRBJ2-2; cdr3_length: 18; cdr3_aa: CASSLTYGQGARTGELFF; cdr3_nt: TGTGCCAGCAGCCTAACCTATGGACAGGGGGCGCGGACCGGGGAGCTGTTTTTT